These 15 T cell receptor beta chains originate from one sample sequenced in a study of technical replicates of blood from a few donors listed by TCRdb under 2017. Library method: the immunoSEQ multiplex PCR assay. TCRdb took this table from immuneACCESS and kept in-frame rearrangements with V and J called. Such tables lack part of the clones; where checked against another copy, unresolved V genes explain under half of the gap, and the rest is unexplained. For this sample the table gives some 91,000 clones, of which approximately 94% were detected only once. Of the sample, roughly 0.22% is held by the ten largest clones. The source material was T cells isolated from PBMCs. These receptors all come from a human donor in good health.

A single count supports this clone. The chain recombines TRBV7-6 with TRBJ2-7, with 7 bases identical to TRBD2. The V segment lost 5 bases and the J segment 1 base; nucleotides outside the gene matches: 5. Germline V lookup: CDR1 SGHVS, CDR2 FNYEAQ. CDR3 length: 14 residues. The CDR3 here is CASSTWRGSYEQYF. Here the CDR3 DNA reads TGTGCCAGCAGCACTTGGCGGGGGTCCTACGAGCAGTACTTC.

To note about this clone: The junction does not match germline at one end; this may be a read error. The V gene is TRBV7-7, the J gene TRBJ1-1; D possibly corresponds to TRBD1 (6 bases). From germline, CDR1 is SSHAT and CDR2 FNYEAQ (reference sequence). The CDR3 loop spans 14 amino acids. The chain's CDR3 is CASSPQGTTKEAFF. CDR3 in DNA: TGTGCTAGCAGCCCACAGGGAACAACCAAAGAAGCTTTCTTT.

This chain links TRBV7-9 with TRBJ2-2; TRBD1 aligns across 7 bases. The V and J ends lost 3 bases and 5 bases, in that order; junction bases with no gene match: 9. This CDR3 is built from 16 residues. Germline CDR1 is SEHNR and CDR2 is FQNEAQ (reference sequence). CDR3 in amino acids: CASSLVDREWTGELFF. DNA for the CDR3: TGTGCCAGCAGCTTGGTAGACAGGGAATGGACCGGGGAGCTGTTTTTT. Variable domain in full (rest from reference TRBV7-9 and TRBJ2-2): DTGVSQNPRHKITKRGQNVTFRCDPISEHNRLYWYRQTLGQGPEFLTYFQNEAQLEKSRLLSDRFSAERPKGSFSTLEIQRTEQGDSAMYLCASSLVDREWTGELFFGEGSRLTVL.

The J gene is TRBJ2-1, the V gene TRBV28, with 10 bases fitting TRBD2. J was trimmed by 8 bases and V by 3 bases; bases with no gene match: 7. Germline CDR1 MDHEN, CDR2 SYDVKM. CDR3 length: 15 amino acids. The CDR3 nucleotides are TGTGCCAGCAGTTTGGCTAGCGGGAGTCGGGATGAGCAGTTCTTC. Amino acid sequence: CASSLASGSRDEQFF.

The chain couples TRBV20-1 to TRBJ1-1; TRBD1 might be the D (6 bases). CDR3 length: 11 residues. The germline V gene encodes CDR1 DFQATT and CDR2 SNEGSKA (reference sequence). V was shortened by 4 bases and J by 3 bases, with 6 bases between the two germline ends. The CDR3 spells CSATGDTEAFF. CDR3 DNA sequence: TGCAGTGCTACAGGGGACACTGAAGCTTTCTTT.

In its sample, this clone was seen once. The chain links TRBV5-1 to TRBJ2-1; maybe TRBD1 (6 bases). Germline CDR1 reads SGHRS; CDR2 reads YFSETQ. Trimming left V 0 bases short and J 2 bases short, with 9 bases between. This CDR3 comprises 15 residues. In DNA form, the CDR3 reads TGCGCCAGCAGCTTGGGGACAGCCGCCTACAATGAGCAGTTCTTC. Translating it yields CASSLGTAAYNEQFF.

This CDR3 is CASSQVGQMNYGYTF. CDR3 DNA sequence: TGCGCCAGCAGCCAAGTCGGACAGATGAACTATGGCTACACCTTC. The V and J genes are TRBV4-1 and TRBJ1-2, with a tentative D call TRBD1 (6 bases). Germline values: CDR1 MGHRA, CDR2 YSYEKL. V was clipped by 1 base and J by 2 bases, with 11 bases between them. The CDR3 is 15 residues long.

This chain connects TRBV27 to TRBJ2-1; D call uncertain. The CDR3 covers 13 residues. Trimming removed 0 bases at V and 4 bases at J, with 4 bases between. Looked up from germline, CDR1 is MNHEY and CDR2 is SMNVEV (reference sequence). Here the CDR3 DNA reads TGTGCCAGCAGTTTATCTGCGTACAATGAGCAGTTCTTC. This translates into CASSLSAYNEQFF.

The chain links TRBV5-4 to TRBJ2-1, with a tentative D call TRBD2 (6 bases). V dropped 2 bases and J dropped 8 bases, with 8 bases sitting between them. This CDR3 has 12 amino acids. CDR1 SGHNT and CDR2 YYREEE come from the germline V gene (reference sequence). Written as DNA, the CDR3 is TGTGCCAGCAGCTTTGAGCGGGATGAGCAGTTCTTC. It specifies CASSFERDEQFF. The full variable domain, with the rest looked up from reference TRBV5-4 and TRBJ2-1, is ETGVTQSPTHLIKTRGQQVTLRCSSQSGHNTVSWYQQALGQGPQFIFQYYREEENGRGNFPPRFSGLQFPNYSSELNVNALELDDSALYLCASSFERDEQFFGPGTRLTVL.

The count of this clone is one. This chain uses TRBV5-1 with TRBJ2-1; D call uncertain. Deletions cut 2 bases from V and 0 bases from J, with 15 bases between. CDR3 length: 17 amino acids. Germline V lookup: CDR1 SGHRS, CDR2 YFSETQ. DNA of the CDR3: TGCGCCAGCAGCTTAAAGTTTGTATCAGGCTCCTACAATGAGCAGTTCTTC. This sequence encodes CASSLKFVSGSYNEQFF.

V gene TRBV7-9 combines with J gene TRBJ2-7; D uncertain. Germline CDR1 and CDR2: SEHNR and FQNEAQ (reference sequence). Trimming cost V 2 bases and J 2 bases, with 7 bases left between them. This CDR3 comprises 13 residues. The CDR3: CASSLLGPYEQYF. The CDR3 DNA follows: TGTGCCAGCAGCTTATTGGGCCCCTACGAGCAGTACTTC.

This clone occurred once. This rearrangement joins TRBV12-5 to TRBJ1-5, with TRBD1 identical over 8 bases. The CDR3 spans 18 residues. J gave up 1 base and V 2 bases, and 10 bases lay outside the gene matches. Germline V lookup: CDR1 LGHNT, CDR2 FRNRAP. For the CDR3, the DNA is TGTGCTAGTGGTTTGCTATTGACAGGGGTAGGAAGCAATCAGCCCCAGCATTTT. Translation: CASGLLLTGVGSNQPQHF.

In DNA, the CDR3 is TGTGCCAGCAGCTTGGATGTGACAGCCAATTCACCCCTCCACTTT. As protein: CASSLDVTANSPLHF. V is TRBV5-4 and J is TRBJ1-6; maybe TRBD1 (5 bases). The CDR3 runs 15 residues. V was pared by 0 bases and J by 7 bases, with 11 bases between. CDR1 is SGHNT, CDR2 YYREEE, per germline (reference sequence).

This rearrangement joins TRBV5-6 to TRBJ2-3, with 9 bases fitting TRBD2. V trimming: 3 bases; J trimming: 6 bases; junction bases outside the gene matches: 8. CDR3 length equals 15 residues. Germline CDR1 is SGHDT and CDR2 is YYEEEE. For the CDR3, the DNA is TGTGCCAGCAGCTCTCCTGGACTAGCGCCCGATACGCAGTATTTT. It translates to CASSSPGLAPDTQYF.

This chain connects TRBV5-4 to TRBJ2-3, with 10 positions matching TRBD2. Germline V lookup: CDR1 SGHNT, CDR2 YYREEE (reference sequence). The V segment lost 1 base and the J segment 4 bases; nucleotides outside the gene matches: 6. The CDR3 is 16 residues long. The CDR3 DNA follows: TGTGCCAGCAGCTTGTCTGGGAGCGGGGGGGCAGATACGCAGTATTTT. Residues: CASSLSGSGGADTQYF.